The next 9 T cell receptor beta chains were all read from a single sample in a study of Tregs in tolerant kidney transplant recipients. FACS sorting followed a roughly six-day coculture of CFSE-labeled recipient PBMCs with irradiated graft donor PBMCs. These TCRs' antigens remain unknown. TCRdb keeps only in-frame clones here, not all; method: immunoSEQ multiplex PCR. Its listing shows roughly 1,700 clones. This specimen consisted of CD4+ T cells from blood cultured with allogeneic cells, obtained before the transplant. Every receptor here comes from a human patient who received a combined kidney and bone marrow transplant.

To note about this clone: The CDR3 is cut off 3 residues early in the read; its end comes from the germline J gene. The rearrangement uses TRBV19 and TRBJ1-5; D uncertain. Germline V gene sequence: CDR1 LNHDA, CDR2 SQIVND (reference sequence). The ends were cut back, 9 bases at V and 6 bases at J, with 18 bases in the middle. CDR3 length equals 14 residues. The CDR3 protein is CASIRGRGSQPQHF. The CDR3 DNA, read in part, is TGTGCCAGCATCCGCGGGCGAGGAAGTCAGCCC.

With respect to this clone: The read ends 3 residues shy of where the CDR3 ends; the end is completed using the germline J gene. J is TRBJ2-5 and V is TRBV20-1; maybe TRBD1 (6 bases). Germline V CDR1 and CDR2: DFQATT, SNEGSKA (reference sequence). The CDR3 is 14 amino acids. Trimming took off 5 bases at V and 2 bases at J, with 15 bases between the two ends. CDR3 DNA, as far as it was read: TGCAGTGCTCAGGCCGGGACATTACAAGAGACC. As protein: CSAQAGTLQET. The whole CDR3 sequence is CSAQAGTLQETQYF.

CDR3 amino acids: CACRHSSNQPQYF. The CDR3 bases that were read are TGTGCCTGCAGACACTCAAGCAATCAGCCG. This chain connects TRBV30 to TRBJ2-3; the D is unclear. The read comes to an end 3 residues before the CDR3 does, leaving the germline J gene to fill in the end. Germline V gene data show CDR1 as GTSNPN and CDR2 as SVGIG (reference sequence). This CDR3 region has 13 residues.

Frequency places this clone as medium-sized (0.01 to 0.1%). Coverage ceases 3 residues before the CDR3 finishes, and the germline J gene fills in the end. The chain combines TRBV5-6 with TRBJ2-7; 7 bases agree with TRBD1. With V trimmed by 0 bases and J by 2 bases, 5 bases remained unmatched. Germline assignment: CDR1 SGHDT and CDR2 YYEEEE. The CDR3 extends over 15 amino acids. Partial CDR3 DNA: TGTGCCAGCAGCTTGGGGGGACAGCGAACCTACGAG. It specifies CASSLGGQRTYE. In full, the CDR3 reads CASSLGGQRTYEQYF.

As regards this clone: Read coverage stops 3 residues before the CDR3 terminus; the germline J gene supplies the remainder. The genes are TRBV19 and TRBJ2-7; TRBD2 aligns across 9 bases. The CDR3 contains 14 residues. Germline V gene lookup returns CDR1 LNHDA and CDR2 SQIVND (reference sequence). V was clipped by 3 bases and J by 5 bases; unmatched bases: 5. The sequenced CDR3 bases are TGTGCCAGTAGTATCGCGGGAGGGCCCCACGAG. As protein: CASSIAGGPHE. The whole CDR3 protein reads CASSIAGGPHEQYF.

About this clone itself: The read falls 3 residues short of the CDR3 end, and the missing part is taken from the germline J gene. This chain joins TRBV6-4 and TRBJ2-2; TRBD1 matches at 8 bases. The CDR3 sequence is 15 residues long. Germline V gene lookup returns CDR1 MRHNA and CDR2 SNTAGT. Incomplete CDR3 DNA: TGTGCCAGTCCGGGACAGGTGACAACTAATGAAAAG. Translating it yields CASPGQVTTNEK. The entire CDR3 reads CASPGQVTTNEKLFF.

To note about this clone: The read stops 3 residues short of the end of the CDR3; the missing end is completed from the germline J gene. V and J are TRBV20-1 and TRBJ2-3; 12 bases match TRBD2. After removal of 8 bases from V and 1 base from J, the junction contained 4 bases not matched to a gene. CDR3 length equals 14 residues. CDR1 and CDR2 from the germline V gene are DFQATT and SNEGSKA (reference sequence). CDR3 protein: CSSRLAGGTDTQYF. The CDR3 bases that were read are TGCAGTTCGAGACTAGCGGGGGGCACAGATACG.

Considering frequency, this clone is medium-sized. The CDR3 extends 3 residues past the end of the read, so its final part is completed from the germline J gene. This chain joins TRBV9 and TRBJ1-2; 10 bases align to TRBD1. Germline CDR1 and CDR2: SGDLS and YYNGEE. CDR3 length: 15 residues. The junction had 6 bases not matched to a gene; V was cut back by 3 bases and J by 4 bases. The chain's CDR3 is CASSAGDRGGYGYTF. The sequenced part of the CDR3 DNA is TGTGCCAGCAGCGCCGGGGACAGGGGAGGCTATGGC.

This clone is deemed hyperexpanded by its frequency. Read data end 3 residues before the CDR3 end; the end is taken from the germline J gene. The rearrangement joins TRBV7-2 to TRBJ2-7, with 8 positions matching TRBD1. The germline CDR1 and CDR2 sequences are SGHTA and FQGNSA. The V and J ends lost 6 bases and 2 bases, in that order; junction bases with no gene match: 9. This CDR3 comprises 15 residues. The CDR3 region is CASRNQGALTYEQYF. CDR3 DNA, as far as it was read: TGTGCCAGCAGAAACCAGGGGGCGCTTACCTACGAG. The entire variable domain, with the rest obtained from reference TRBV7-2 and TRBJ2-7, is as follows: GAGVSQSPSNKVTEKGKDVELRCDPISGHTALYWYRQSLGQGLEFLIYFQGNSAPDKSGLPSDRFSAERTGGSVSTLTIQRTQQEDSAVYLCASRNQGALTYEQYFGPGTRLTVT.